One and the same sample provided the 28 T cell receptor beta chains below, sequenced in a study of T cell responses to AZD1222 COVID-19 vaccine. Using immunoSEQ multiplex PCR, the repertoire was profiled, and TCRdb retains in-frame clones only, with some absent. The sample consists of 15,000 to 20,000 clones, nearly 90% of them appearing once. Source: peripheral blood, taken 28 days after the second AZD1222 dose. The source of these receptors is an adult who received the AZD1222 COVID-19 vaccine.

V and J are TRBV27 and TRBJ2-2, with D perhaps TRBD2 (6 bases). The CDR3 totals 15 residues. Trimming shortened V by 5 bases and J by 4 bases, and 14 bases separated the two germline ends. Germline CDR1 reads MNHEY; CDR2 reads SMNVEV (reference sequence). The CDR3 nucleotides read TGTGCCAGCAGTAATTGGGGAGCGGGCACCGGGGAGCTGTTTTTT. Protein sequence: CASSNWGAGTGELFF.

The chain carries TRBV28 and TRBJ2-7, with TRBD2 as a possible D gene (5 bases). Deletions cut 5 bases from V and 4 bases from J, with 15 bases between. CDR3 length: 14 amino acids. The germline gives CDR1 MDHEN, CDR2 SYDVKM. The DNA of the CDR3 is TGTGCCAGCAGTCGCACGGGGTTTGTATACGAGCAGTACGTC. It encodes CASSRTGFVYEQYV.

With regard to this clone: A read error may account for a junction end that differs from germline. V usage is TRBV10-3 and J usage is TRBJ2-3; the match to TRBD2 covers 12 bases. From germline, CDR1 is ENHRY and CDR2 SYGVKD. The CDR3 length is 18 residues. Written as DNA, the CDR3 is TGTGCCATCAGTAAGTCCCCCCGGACTAGCGGGGGCACAGATACGCAGTATTTT. This translates into CAISKSPRTSGGTDTQYF.

This rearrangement joins TRBV5-4 to TRBJ2-3; 8 nucleotides match TRBD1. V shed 4 bases and J 3 bases; nucleotides not matched to a gene: 4. Germline V gene data show CDR1 as SGHNT and CDR2 as YYREEE (reference sequence). CDR3 length equals 14 residues. In DNA form, the CDR3 reads TGTGCCAGCAGCACCAACAGGGGGACAGATACGCAGTATTTT. Its protein is CASSTNRGTDTQYF.

The gene calls are TRBV5-1 and TRBJ1-5, with D maybe TRBD1 (5 bases). V was shortened by 6 bases and J by 9 bases, with 10 bases between the two germline ends. There are 11 residues in the CDR3. From germline, CDR1 is SGHRS and CDR2 YFSETQ. The CDR3 DNA reads as TGCGCCAGCACGGGACGCCGGCCCCAGCATTTT. Protein product: CASTGRRPQHF.

Only one count was recorded for this clone. The genes are TRBV5-1 and TRBJ2-5, with D unresolved. Germline V CDR1 and CDR2: SGHRS, YFSETQ. The CDR3 has 15 residues. Between the trimmed V and J ends, which lost 1 base and 2 bases, there was a span of 12 bases. CDR3 sequence: CASSLSGNHQETQYF. CDR3 DNA sequence: TGCGCCAGCAGCTTGTCTGGGAATCATCAAGAGACCCAGTACTTC.

The gene calls are TRBV24-1 and TRBJ1-6; D uncertain. The CDR3 covers 16 residues. Germline CDR1 and CDR2: KGHDR and SFDVKD. The DNA for the CDR3 is TGTCCAAACTGGATGAGGGTTTATCCCTCAAATTCACCCCTCCACTTT. It encodes CPNWMRVYPSNSPLHF.

This clone was recorded once. This chain links TRBV6-5 with TRBJ2-3, with D hard to call. The ends were cut back, 7 bases at V and 0 bases at J, with 14 bases in the middle. Germline lookup yields CDR1 MNHEY and CDR2 SVGAGI. The CDR3 covers 15 residues. CDR3 in DNA: TGTGCCAGCACAAGGCGACCGCATAGCACAGATACGCAGTATTTT. Its protein product is CASTRRPHSTDTQYF.

The J gene is TRBJ2-5, the V gene TRBV5-1, with D possibly matching TRBD2 (5 bases). CDR1 and CDR2 from the germline V gene are SGHRS and YFSETQ. This CDR3 comprises 11 residues. With 10 bases removed from V and 4 bases from J, the gap between germline ends came to 11 bases. The CDR3 DNA reads as TGCGCCTGCAAGGCGGGAGAGACCCAGTACTTC. Protein sequence: CACKAGETQYF.

The V call is TRBV2, the J call TRBJ1-4; D may be TRBD1 (5 bases). Trimming left V 6 bases short and J 0 bases short, with 8 bases between. Germline assignment: CDR1 SNHLY and CDR2 FYNNEI. This CDR3 contains 14 residues. The CDR3 loop reads CASSAGSTNEKLFF. CDR3 DNA sequence: TGTGCCAGCAGCGCAGGGTCAACTAATGAAAAACTGTTTTTT.

In its sample, this clone was seen once. This sequence joins TRBV10-3 and TRBJ2-7; 10 nucleotides line up with TRBD1. Germline-derived CDR1 and CDR2 are ENHRY and SYGVKD. CDR3 length equals 16 residues. Trimming cost V 0 bases and J 2 bases; bases outside gene matches: 4. DNA for the CDR3: TGTGCCATCAGTGAGTCGTCAGGGACAGGGGCCTACGAGCAGTACTTC. The encoded protein is CAISESSGTGAYEQYF.

The CDR3 is CASSSFTGNTIYF. The CDR3, as DNA: TGTGCCAGCAGCTCCTTTACTGGAAACACCATATATTTT. V usage is TRBV5-4 and J usage is TRBJ1-3; D is undetermined. Germline V gene sequence: CDR1 SGHNT, CDR2 YYREEE (reference sequence). CDR3 length equals 13 residues. V lost 3 bases and J 2 bases, leaving 6 bases between the germline ends.

V usage is TRBV5-4 and J usage is TRBJ1-1; TRBD1 matches 10 bases. Germline values: CDR1 SGHNT, CDR2 YYREEE (reference sequence). This CDR3 contains 13 residues. J lost 4 bases, V lost 5 bases, and 2 bases had no gene match. The DNA of the CDR3 is TGTGCCAGCAGGGGACAGGGGTTCACTGAAGCTTTCTTT. Its translation: CASRGQGFTEAFF.

The chain combines TRBV7-6 with TRBJ2-2; 11 positions match TRBD1. Per the germline V gene, CDR1 is SGHVS and CDR2 is FNYEAQ. The CDR3 sequence is 15 residues long. Trimming removed 6 bases from V and 6 bases from J; junction bases left unmatched: 6. The CDR3 DNA follows: TGTGCCAGCAGACGGGACAGGGGGATCGCCGGGGAGCTGTTTTTT. Translating gives CASRRDRGIAGELFF. Filled out from reference TRBV7-6 and TRBJ2-2, the complete variable domain reads GAGVSQSPRYKVTKRGQDVALRCDPISGHVSLYWYRQALGQGPEFLTYFNYEAQQDKSGLPNDRFSAERPEGSISTLTIQRTEQRDSAMYRCASRRDRGIAGELFFGEGSRLTVL.

This clone was recorded only once. The chain recombines TRBV5-1 with TRBJ1-2, with 7 bases lining up with TRBD1. CDR3 length equals 15 residues. The germline CDR1 and CDR2 sequences are SGHRS and YFSETQ. V trimming: 4 bases; J trimming: 5 bases; junction bases outside the gene matches: 11. The CDR3 protein is CASSPTETGRYGYTF. The DNA of the CDR3 is TGCGCCAGCAGCCCTACCGAGACAGGGCGGTATGGCTACACCTTC.

The V and J genes are TRBV15 and TRBJ1-2; 8 bases fit TRBD1. Per the germline V gene, CDR1 is LNHNV and CDR2 is YYDKDF (reference sequence). V was clipped by 0 bases and J by 8 bases; unmatched bases: 5. This CDR3 is 14 amino acids long. CDR3 bases: TGTGCCACCAGCAGAGATCGACAGGGGTTGGGCTACACCTTC. Translated, it gives CATSRDRQGLGYTF.

The genes are TRBV28 and TRBJ2-7, with TRBD1 matching 10 bases. The CDR3 contains 17 residues. Germline trimming cut 5 bases from V and 4 bases from J; bases unmatched to any gene: 14. Germline CDR1 MDHEN, CDR2 SYDVKM. The CDR3 spells CASSTTRTGGAWYEQYF. The CDR3 DNA sequence: TGTGCCAGCAGTACCACTCGGACAGGGGGGGCCTGGTACGAGCAGTACTTC. Using reference TRBV28 and TRBJ2-7 for the parts outside the CDR3, the full variable domain is DVKVTQSSRYLVKRTGEKVFLECVQDMDHENMFWYRQDPGLGLRLIYFSYDVKMKEKGDIPEGYSVSREKKERFSLILESASTNQTSMYLCASSTTRTGGAWYEQYFGPGTRLTVT.

The chain combines TRBV19 with TRBJ1-5; D uncertain. Trimming cost V 5 bases and J 0 bases, with 14 bases left between them. The V gene's germline CDR1 is LNHDA and CDR2 SQIVND (reference sequence). The CDR3 spans 16 residues. CDR3 amino acids: CASSPQTVISNQPQHF. Here the CDR3 DNA reads TGTGCCAGTAGTCCCCAAACAGTTATTAGCAATCAGCCCCAGCATTTT. The whole variable domain, filled in from reference TRBV19 and TRBJ1-5, reads DGGITQSPKYLFRKEGQNVTLSCEQNLNHDAMYWYRQDPGQGLRLIYYSQIVNDFQKGDIAEGYSVSREKKESFPLTVTSAQKNPTAFYLCASSPQTVISNQPQHFGDGTRLSIL.

The CDR3 DNA is TGTGCCAGCAGCTCAGCAGGGAAAGCTTTCTTT. It yields the protein CASSSAGKAFF. The J gene is TRBJ1-1, the V gene TRBV13; TRBD1 might be the D (5 bases). This CDR3 spans 11 amino acids. Germline V CDR1 and CDR2: PRHDT, FYEKMQ (reference sequence). V lost 4 bases, J lost 9 bases, and 9 bases lay in between.

The chain uses TRBV10-3 and TRBJ2-1; TRBD2 aligns across 8 bases. Trimming removed 6 bases from V and 4 bases from J; junction bases left unmatched: 5. The germline gives CDR1 ENHRY, CDR2 SYGVKD. CDR3 length: 14 amino acids. Here the CDR3 reads CAIRAPGGYNEQFF. As DNA, the CDR3 is TGTGCCATCAGAGCTCCGGGGGGGTACAATGAGCAGTTCTTC.

The rearrangement uses TRBV28 and TRBJ2-7, with 8 bases lining up with TRBD1. Unmatched junction bases numbered 11, after V lost 11 bases and J lost 2 bases. The CDR3 runs 14 residues. Germline-derived CDR1 and CDR2 are MDHEN and SYDVKM. CDR3 amino acids: CAFPRDRMPYEQYV. The CDR3 nucleotides read TGTGCCTTCCCAAGGGACAGGATGCCCTACGAGCAGTACGTC.

Here the CDR3 DNA reads TGTGCCTGGAGTACGGGACAGCCGGCTGGGGGCTACACCTTC. This sequence encodes CAWSTGQPAGGYTF. The genes are TRBV30 and TRBJ1-2; 7 bases match TRBD1. CDR1 is GTSNPN, CDR2 SVGIG, per germline (reference sequence). V was clipped by 2 bases and J by 8 bases; unmatched bases: 11. The CDR3 contains 14 residues.

V usage is TRBV5-1 and J usage is TRBJ2-5; D is undetermined. The V end was cut by 2 bases, the J end by 2 bases, with 4 bases between. Germline assignment: CDR1 SGHRS and CDR2 YFSETQ. The CDR3 loop spans 12 amino acids. In nucleotides, the CDR3 is TGCGCCAGCAGCTTTGATCAAGAGACCCAGTACTTC. Translating it yields CASSFDQETQYF.

The V and J genes are TRBV10-3 and TRBJ1-4; D call uncertain. Deletions cut 4 bases from V and 0 bases from J, with 9 bases between. This CDR3 is built from 15 residues. Germline lookup yields CDR1 ENHRY and CDR2 SYGVKD. The CDR3 reads CAISGEPPTNEKLFF. In DNA, the CDR3 is TGTGCCATCAGTGGAGAACCCCCAACTAATGAAAAACTGTTTTTT.

The chain is built from TRBV5-4 and TRBJ2-7; tentative D call: TRBD2 (5 bases). This CDR3 has 15 residues. Germline V gives CDR1 SGHNT, CDR2 YYREEE (reference sequence). With 0 bases removed from V and 0 bases from J, the gap between germline ends came to 10 bases. CDR3 loop: CASSLAPRGSYEQYF. The CDR3 DNA follows: TGTGCCAGCAGCTTGGCCCCTCGGGGCTCCTACGAGCAGTACTTC.

The chain couples TRBV11-2 to TRBJ2-4; D may be TRBD2 (5 bases). The CDR3 is 17 amino acids. CDR1 and CDR2 from the germline V gene are SGHAT and FQNNGV. The ends were cut back, 6 bases at V and 3 bases at J, with 21 bases in the middle. The CDR3 nucleotides read TGTGCCAGCAGAACCCCACGCGGGCCCCTTGGCAAAAACATTCAGTACTTC. Its translation: CASRTPRGPLGKNIQYF.

This chain joins TRBV24-1 and TRBJ2-1; 11 bases agree with TRBD1. This CDR3 has 15 residues. The ends lost 4 bases at V and 7 bases at J; junction bases unmatched: 5. CDR1 KGHDR and CDR2 SFDVKD come from the germline V gene. CDR3 nucleotide sequence: TGTGCCACCAGTGACCCGGGGACAGGGGGTAATGAGCAGTTCTTC. It translates to CATSDPGTGGNEQFF.

The V and J genes are TRBV28 and TRBJ1-6; D remains ambiguous. The CDR3 has 13 residues. Deletions cut 7 bases from V and 0 bases from J, with 4 bases between. Germline V gives CDR1 MDHEN, CDR2 SYDVKM. The CDR3 nucleotides are TGTGCCAGCACGGGCTCCTATAATTCACCCCTCCACTTT. Translated, it gives CASTGSYNSPLHF.